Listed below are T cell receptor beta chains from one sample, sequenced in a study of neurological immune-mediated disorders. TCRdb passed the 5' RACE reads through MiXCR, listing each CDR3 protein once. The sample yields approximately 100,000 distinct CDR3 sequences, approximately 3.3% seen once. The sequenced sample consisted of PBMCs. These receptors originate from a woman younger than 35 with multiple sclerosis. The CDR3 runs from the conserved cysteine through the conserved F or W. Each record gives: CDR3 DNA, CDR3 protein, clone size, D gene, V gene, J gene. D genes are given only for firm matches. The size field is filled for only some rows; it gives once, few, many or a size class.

TGCGCCAGCAGCTTTGCAGGGACCTACGAGCAGTACTTC	CASSFAGTYEQYF	many	-	TRBV5-1	TRBJ2-7
TGTGCCAGCAGTTACGAACCTGGGTTTAACACTGAAGCTTTCTTT	CASSYEPGFNTEAFF	many	-	TRBV6-5	TRBJ1-1
TGCGCCAGCAGCTTGCTTCCAGGCTACTCTGGAAACACCATATATTTT	CASSLLPGYSGNTIYF	many	-	TRBV5-1	TRBJ1-3
TGTGCCAGTAGACAGGGGGCTGGGACTGAAGCTTTCTTT	CASRQGAGTEAFF	many	TRBD1	TRBV5-6	TRBJ1-1
TGCGCCAGCAGCTTATCTAGCGGGATGGATACGCAGTATTTT	CASSLSSGMDTQYF	many	TRBD2	TRBV5-1	TRBJ2-3
TGCAGTGCTAGAGTAAGGGGCAGGATCAATCAGCCCCAGCATTTT	CSARVRGRINQPQHF	many	-	TRBV20-1	TRBJ1-5
TGTGCCTGGAGGCACAATGGTGAGCAGTTCTTC	CAWRHNGEQFF	-	-	TRBV30	TRBJ2-1
TGCGCCAGCAGCCTCGACACCGGGGAGCTGTTTTTT	CASSLDTGELFF	many	-	TRBV5-1	TRBJ2-2
TGCAGTGCCCGGACAGGGTTATACGAGCAGTACTTC	CSARTGLYEQYF	-	TRBD1	TRBV20-1	TRBJ2-7
TGTGCCAGCAGCAAACCCCGGGACAAGAGCTCCTACTATGAGCAGTTCTTC	CASSKPRDKSSYYEQFF	-	-	TRBV21-1	TRBJ2-1
TGCGCCAGCAGCTTGGGGGACGCATACTCCTACGAGCAGTACTTC	CASSLGDAYSYEQYF	many	-	TRBV5-1	TRBJ2-7
TGCAGTGCTAGAGATGCCGGCGGCGGGGGCTACACCTTC	CSARDAGGGGYTF	many	-	TRBV20-1	TRBJ1-2
TGCGCCAGCAGCTCATGGGCAGGGAACACTGAAGCTTTCTTT	CASSSWAGNTEAFF	many	-	TRBV5-1	TRBJ1-1
TGTGCCACCAGTGATATATTGGCGGGCAGGGGTTTTCATGAGCAGTTCTTC	CATSDILAGRGFHEQFF	many	-	TRBV24-1	TRBJ2-1
TGCAGTGCTGAAAACCCGACGGGACAGACCCAAGAGACCCAGTACTTC	CSAENPTGQTQETQYF	many	TRBD1	TRBV20-1	TRBJ2-5
TGTGCCAGCAGAGATGGGGGGGTGGAAGATACGCAGTATTTT	CASRDGGVEDTQYF	many	TRBD2	TRBV28	TRBJ2-3